The 22 T cell receptor beta chains listed next were all sequenced from one sample in a study of OX40 agonist ivuxolimab in advanced cancers. Libraries were prepared by immunoSEQ multiplex PCR; TCRdb keeps only in-frame clonotypes and omits some of them. This table has roughly 90,000 clones, 94% appearing once. Sequences were derived from CD4+ or CD8+ T cells sorted from blood, sampled in a trial of the OX40 agonist ivuxolimab. The origin of the receptors is an adult with an advanced solid tumor such as melanoma, head and neck, liver or kidney cancer.

The rearrangement uses TRBV5-4 and TRBJ2-2; D not certain. The CDR3 is 12 amino acids. Per germline, CDR1 SGHNT and CDR2 YYREEE (reference sequence). Trimming took 4 bases from V and 7 from J, leaving 8 bases between them. The CDR3 DNA reads as TGTGCCAGCAGCGAGAGTGGCGGGGAGCTGTTTTTT. Its protein product is CASSESGGELFF.

The genes are TRBV30 and TRBJ2-1, with 8 nucleotides matching TRBD2. V lost 3 bases, J lost 3 bases, and 7 bases stayed unmatched. The germline V gene has CDR1 GTSNPN and CDR2 SVGIG (reference sequence). This CDR3 spans 15 amino acids. The CDR3 bases are TGTGCCTGGAGACTTACTAGCGGCTACTACAATGAGCAGTTCTTC. Protein: CAWRLTSGYYNEQFF.

In its sample, this clone was seen many times. The chain couples TRBV30 to TRBJ1-3; no reliable D call. V lost 4 bases to trimming and J lost 1 base, with 5 bases between them. Germline V gives CDR1 GTSNPN, CDR2 SVGIG (reference sequence). The CDR3 sequence is 12 residues long. The CDR3 is CAWKASGNTIYF. Written as DNA, the CDR3 is TGTGCCTGGAAGGCATCTGGAAACACCATATATTTT. Full variable domain (outside the CDR3, taken from reference TRBV30 and TRBJ1-3): SQTIHQWPATLVQPVGSPLSLECTVEGTSNPNLYWYRQAAGRGLQLLFYSVGIGQISSEVPQNLSASRPQDRQFILSSKKLLLSDSGFYLCAWKASGNTIYFGEGSWLTVV.

The gene calls are TRBV6-5 and TRBJ2-3; D is possibly TRBD2 (6 bases). The CDR3 runs to 15 residues. Trimming left V 6 bases short and J 1 base short, with 14 bases between. Germline V gives CDR1 MNHEY, CDR2 SVGAGI. The DNA for the CDR3 is TGTGCCAGCAGCCTCCTACCGGGGGGCACAGATACGCAGTATTTT. Translated, it gives CASSLLPGGTDTQYF.

The chain is built from TRBV29-1 and TRBJ2-1; no clear D gene. CDR3 length: 15 amino acids. Germline lookup yields CDR1 SQVTM and CDR2 ANQGSEA. Trimming took off 1 base at V and 1 base at J, with 11 bases between the two ends. The DNA of the CDR3 is TGCAGCGTTGAAGGAGGTGATAGGTCCTACAATGAGCAGTTCTTC. Its protein is CSVEGGDRSYNEQFF.

The chain has TRBV29-1 and TRBJ2-1, with TRBD2 matching over 10 bases. This CDR3 is built from 14 residues. The V gene's germline CDR1 is SQVTM and CDR2 ANQGSEA. The J segment lost 10 bases and the V segment lost 3 bases, leaving 9 bases of the junction unmatched. CDR3 loop: CSVEVLAGESEQFF. CDR3 DNA: TGCAGCGTTGAGGTTCTAGCGGGAGAAAGCGAGCAGTTCTTC.

The CDR3 bases are TGCGCCAGCAGCCAAGAAGGGGCAGGGGACGGCTACACCTTC. Translating gives CASSQEGAGDGYTF. The rearrangement uses TRBV4-3 and TRBJ1-2; tentatively, D is TRBD1 (6 bases). CDR3 length: 14 amino acids. Germline V gene sequence: CDR1 LGHNA, CDR2 YSLEER. V lost 0 bases and J 8 bases, leaving 13 bases between the germline ends.

The rearrangement joins TRBV19 to TRBJ2-7, with D perhaps matching TRBD2 (6 bases). Germline V gene sequence: CDR1 LNHDA, CDR2 SQIVND (reference sequence). Trimming took off 7 bases at V and 3 bases at J, with 10 bases between the two ends. The CDR3 contains 12 residues. CDR3 in amino acids: CASIGGNYEQYF. The CDR3 nucleotides are TGTGCCAGTATAGGCGGGAACTACGAGCAGTACTTC.

The rearrangement links TRBV19 to TRBJ2-7; perhaps TRBD1 as D (6 bases). The CDR3 loop spans 14 amino acids. The germline gives CDR1 LNHDA, CDR2 SQIVND (reference sequence). The V end was cut by 2 bases, the J end by 4 bases, with 12 bases between. The CDR3 DNA reads TGTGCCAGTAGTATAACGGCAGGGGATTACGAGCAGTACTTC. Encoded protein: CASSITAGDYEQYF.

The V gene is TRBV4-1, the J gene TRBJ1-3; D not certain. Germline V gives CDR1 MGHRA, CDR2 YSYEKL. V shed 0 bases and J shed 16 bases, with 19 bases lying between them. The CDR3 totals 14 residues. The CDR3 coding sequence is TGCGCCAGCAGCCAAGATATGGACGAGGATCGACTGTATTTT. Encoded protein: CASSQDMDEDRLYF.

The sample holds a few counts of this clone. This rearrangement joins TRBV7-2 to TRBJ2-7; 9 bases map to TRBD1. The CDR3 runs 13 residues. Germline V CDR1 and CDR2: SGHTA, FQGNSA. The DNA for the CDR3 is TGTGCTACGGGGACAGGGCGTCCCTACGAGCAGTACTTC. This gives the protein CATGTGRPYEQYF. The variable domain in full, completed from reference TRBV7-2 and TRBJ2-7, reads GAGVSQSPSNKVTEKGKDVELRCDPISGHTALYWYRQSLGQGLEFLIYFQGNSAPDKSGLPSDRFSAERTGGSVSTLTIQRTQQEDSAVYLCATGTGRPYEQYFGPGTRLTVT.

The gene calls are TRBV4-1 and TRBJ2-7, with D hard to call. The length of the CDR3 is 16 residues. The germline V gene encodes CDR1 MGHRA and CDR2 YSYEKL. Deletions cut 0 bases from V and 4 bases from J, with 16 bases between. DNA for the CDR3: TGCGCCAGCAGCCAAGATATGGCACGAGCCTCTTACGAGCAGTACTTC. It specifies CASSQDMARASYEQYF.

V usage is TRBV7-6 and J usage is TRBJ1-1; maybe TRBD1 (5 bases). Germline V gives CDR1 SGHVS, CDR2 FNYEAQ. This CDR3 has 14 amino acids. V was trimmed by 5 bases and J by 0 bases, leaving 10 bases between them. CDR3 residues: CASSLGGMNTEAFF. In DNA form, the CDR3 reads TGTGCCAGCAGCCTCGGGGGGATGAACACTGAAGCTTTCTTT.

This chain joins TRBV6-4 and TRBJ2-1; a weak D match, TRBD1 (5 bases). There are 12 residues in the CDR3. The ends were cut back, 3 bases at V and 10 bases at J, with 10 bases in the middle. Germline CDR1 and CDR2: MRHNA and SNTAGT. DNA of the CDR3: TGTGCCAGCAGTGAGACGGCAGGGGAGCAGTTCTTC. Translated, it gives CASSETAGEQFF.

The V and J genes are TRBV6-1 and TRBJ1-1; no clear D. CDR1 MNHNS and CDR2 SASEGT come from the germline V gene. V was shortened by 1 base and J by 11 bases, with 20 bases between the two germline ends. The CDR3 sequence is 15 residues long. The CDR3: CASSEDSPGIGKAFF. In nucleotides, the CDR3 is TGTGCCAGCAGTGAAGACTCCCCCGGAATAGGGAAGGCTTTCTTT.

For this clone: Compared with germline, one end of the junction differs, possibly owing to a read error. Distinct nucleotide sequences in the sample also encode this CDR3. V usage is TRBV13 and J usage is TRBJ1-3, with 10 bases that match TRBD1. The germline V gene encodes CDR1 PRHDT and CDR2 FYEKMQ (reference sequence). This CDR3 contains 18 residues. The DNA for the CDR3 is TGCGCCAGCAGCTTCGGGACAGGGGCCCATTTTATTGGGAACACCATATATTTT. Translation gives CASSFGTGAHFIGNTIYF.

J is TRBJ2-2 and V is TRBV2, with 7 bases fitting TRBD1. This CDR3 has 16 residues. V lost 2 bases and J lost 4; bases outside the gene matches: 7. Germline assignment: CDR1 SNHLY and CDR2 FYNNEI. The CDR3 loop reads CASSEPLGQTTGELFF. CDR3 bases: TGTGCCAGCAGTGAACCTTTGGGACAGACCACCGGGGAGCTGTTTTTT.

The chain employs TRBV28 and TRBJ2-1, with D possibly being TRBD1 (5 bases). This CDR3 contains 15 residues. V shed 1 base and J shed 4 bases, with 11 bases lying between them. Germline V CDR1 and CDR2: MDHEN, SYDVKM. The CDR3 DNA is TGTGCCAGCAGTTTATATTCTAGGGGTTACAATGAGCAGTTCTTC. It codes for CASSLYSRGYNEQFF.

J is TRBJ2-7 and V is TRBV5-1; 7 bases fit TRBD1. CDR1 is SGHRS, CDR2 YFSETQ, per germline. This CDR3 is built from 15 residues. Germline trimming cut 1 base from V and 3 bases from J; bases unmatched to any gene: 7. The CDR3 loop is CASSLLTGSGYEQYF. Here the CDR3 DNA reads TGCGCCAGCAGCTTGCTGACAGGGTCAGGCTACGAGCAGTACTTC.

The chain links TRBV7-3 to TRBJ1-2; TRBD1 matches at 10 bases. Losses at the gene ends were 2 bases for V and 4 bases for J; bases not matched to a gene: 10. This CDR3 comprises 17 residues. Germline loops: CDR1 SGHTA, CDR2 FQGTGA. The DNA of the CDR3 is TGTGCCAGCAGCTTATCCCCGGGACAGGGGACCCGCTATGGCTACACCTTC. This encodes CASSLSPGQGTRYGYTF.

The chain employs TRBV19 and TRBJ2-1; weak D call: TRBD1 (5 bases). V was shortened by 6 bases and J by 4 bases, with 7 bases between the two germline ends. Germline V gives CDR1 LNHDA, CDR2 SQIVND (reference sequence). This CDR3 is 12 amino acids long. CDR3: CASSQGYNEQFF. CDR3 nucleotide sequence: TGTGCCAGTAGCCAGGGTTACAATGAGCAGTTCTTC. The full variable domain, in which reference TRBV19 and TRBJ2-1 provide the parts outside the CDR3, is DGGITQSPKYLFRKEGQNVTLSCEQNLNHDAMYWYRQDPGQGLRLIYYSQIVNDFQKGDIAEGYSVSREKKESFPLTVTSAQKNPTAFYLCASSQGYNEQFFGPGTRLTVL.

This rearrangement joins TRBV2 to TRBJ1-1; D is unclear. CDR1 SNHLY and CDR2 FYNNEI come from the germline V gene. Trimming took 4 bases from V and 1 from J, leaving 10 bases between them. The CDR3 has 14 amino acids. The CDR3 sequence: CASSVSPRNTEAFF. The CDR3 DNA reads as TGTGCCAGCAGTGTAAGTCCGAGGAACACTGAAGCTTTCTTT.